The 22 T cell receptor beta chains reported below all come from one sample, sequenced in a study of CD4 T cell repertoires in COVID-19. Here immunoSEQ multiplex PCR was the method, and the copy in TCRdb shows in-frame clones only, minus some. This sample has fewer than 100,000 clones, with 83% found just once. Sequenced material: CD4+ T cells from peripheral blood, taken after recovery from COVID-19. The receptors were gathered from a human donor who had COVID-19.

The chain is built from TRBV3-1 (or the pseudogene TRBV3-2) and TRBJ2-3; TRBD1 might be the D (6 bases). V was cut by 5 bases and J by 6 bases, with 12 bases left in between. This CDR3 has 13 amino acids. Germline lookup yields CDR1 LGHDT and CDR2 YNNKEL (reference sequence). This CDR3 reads CASSAQGADTQYF. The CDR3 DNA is TGTGCCAGCAGCGCACAGGGAGCGGATACGCAGTATTTT.

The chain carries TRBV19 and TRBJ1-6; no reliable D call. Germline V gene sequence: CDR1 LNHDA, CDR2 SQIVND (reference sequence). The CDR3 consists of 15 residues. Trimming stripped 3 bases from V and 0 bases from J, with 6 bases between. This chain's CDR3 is CASSMGSSYNSPLHF. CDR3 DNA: TGTGCCAGTAGTATGGGGAGCTCCTATAATTCACCCCTCCACTTT.

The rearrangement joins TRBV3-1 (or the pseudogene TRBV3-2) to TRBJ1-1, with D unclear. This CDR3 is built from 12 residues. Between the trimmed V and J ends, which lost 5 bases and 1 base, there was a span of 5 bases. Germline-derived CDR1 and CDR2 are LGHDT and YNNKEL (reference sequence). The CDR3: CASSKWNTEAFF. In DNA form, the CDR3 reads TGTGCCAGCAGCAAGTGGAACACTGAAGCTTTCTTT.

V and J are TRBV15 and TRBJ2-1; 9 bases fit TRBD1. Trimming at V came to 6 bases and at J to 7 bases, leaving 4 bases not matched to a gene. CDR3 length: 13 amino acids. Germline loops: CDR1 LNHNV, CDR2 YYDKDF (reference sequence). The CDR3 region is CATRGTGYNEQFF. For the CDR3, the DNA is TGTGCCACCAGGGGGACAGGGTATAATGAGCAGTTCTTC.

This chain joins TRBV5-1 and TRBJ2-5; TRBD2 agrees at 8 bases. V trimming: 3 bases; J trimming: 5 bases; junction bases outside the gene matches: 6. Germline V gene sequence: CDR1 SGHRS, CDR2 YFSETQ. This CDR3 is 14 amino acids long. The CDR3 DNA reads TGCGCCAGCAGCTCCCTTAGCGGGGAGGAGACCCAGTACTTC. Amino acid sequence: CASSSLSGEETQYF.

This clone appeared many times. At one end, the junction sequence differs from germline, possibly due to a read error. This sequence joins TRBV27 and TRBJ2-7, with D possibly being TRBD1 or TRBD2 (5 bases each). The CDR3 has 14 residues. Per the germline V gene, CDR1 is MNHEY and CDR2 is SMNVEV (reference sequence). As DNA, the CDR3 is TGTGCCAGCACCGCTGGAGGTGGGAGATTGGGGCCGAACTTC. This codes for CASTAGGGRLGPNF.

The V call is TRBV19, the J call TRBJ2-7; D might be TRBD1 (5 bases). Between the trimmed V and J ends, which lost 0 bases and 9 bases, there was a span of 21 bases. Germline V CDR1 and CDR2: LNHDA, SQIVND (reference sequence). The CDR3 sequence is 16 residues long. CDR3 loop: CASSIDLQVTRELQYF. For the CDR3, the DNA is TGTGCCAGTAGTATAGACCTCCAGGTGACCAGGGAATTGCAGTACTTC.

The DNA for the CDR3 is TGCGCCAGCAGTGAGCCTGGGACAGGGGGCGTAGACACCTTC. Translated: CASSEPGTGGVDTF. This chain connects TRBV10-2 to TRBJ1-2, with 12 bases lining up with TRBD1. The germline CDR1 and CDR2 sequences are WSHSY and SAAADI. This CDR3 comprises 14 residues. Unmatched junction bases numbered 7, after V lost 2 bases and J lost 12 bases.

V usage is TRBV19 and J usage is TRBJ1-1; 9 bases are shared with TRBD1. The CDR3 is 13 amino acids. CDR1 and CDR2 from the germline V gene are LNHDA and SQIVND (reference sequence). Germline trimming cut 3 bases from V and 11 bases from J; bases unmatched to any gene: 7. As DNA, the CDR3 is TGTGCCAGTAGTATGTCACCCGACAGGGGGGCTTTCTTT. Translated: CASSMSPDRGAFF.

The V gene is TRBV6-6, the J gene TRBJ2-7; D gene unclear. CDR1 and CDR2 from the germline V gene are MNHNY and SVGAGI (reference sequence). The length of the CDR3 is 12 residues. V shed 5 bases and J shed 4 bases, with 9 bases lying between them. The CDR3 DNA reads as TGTGCCAGCAGTATTCTAGGGTACGAGCAGTACTTC. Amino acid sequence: CASSILGYEQYF.

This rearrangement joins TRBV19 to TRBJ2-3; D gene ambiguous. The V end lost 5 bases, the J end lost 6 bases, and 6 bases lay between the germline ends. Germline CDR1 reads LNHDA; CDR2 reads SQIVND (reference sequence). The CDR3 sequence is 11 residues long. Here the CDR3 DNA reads TGTGCCAGTAGTGAAGCGGATACGCAGTATTTT. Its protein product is CASSEADTQYF.

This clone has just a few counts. CDR3 protein: CASSPRTPTGSGNTIYF. In nucleotides, the CDR3 is TGTGCCAGCAGCCCCCGCACTCCGACAGGGTCTGGAAACACCATATATTTT. The J gene is TRBJ1-3, the V gene TRBV7-2; 7 positions agree with TRBD1. Germline CDR1 is SGHTA and CDR2 is FQGNSA. Unmatched junction bases numbered 11, after V lost 5 bases and J lost 1 base. The CDR3 totals 17 residues.

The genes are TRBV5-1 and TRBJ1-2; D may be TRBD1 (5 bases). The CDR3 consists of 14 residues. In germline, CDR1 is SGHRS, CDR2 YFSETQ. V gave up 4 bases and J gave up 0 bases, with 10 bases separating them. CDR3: CASSRDGTNYGYTF. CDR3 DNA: TGCGCCAGCAGCAGGGACGGGACTAACTATGGCTACACCTTC.

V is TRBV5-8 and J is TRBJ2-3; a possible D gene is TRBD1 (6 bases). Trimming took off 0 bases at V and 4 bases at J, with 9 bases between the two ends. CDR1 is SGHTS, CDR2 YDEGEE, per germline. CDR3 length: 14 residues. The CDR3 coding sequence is TGTGCCAGCAGCTTGGTCCAGGGGCCAGATACGCAGTATTTT. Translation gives CASSLVQGPDTQYF.

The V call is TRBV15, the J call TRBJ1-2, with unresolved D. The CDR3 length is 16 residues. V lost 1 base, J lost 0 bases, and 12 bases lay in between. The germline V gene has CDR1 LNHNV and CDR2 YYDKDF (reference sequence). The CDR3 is CATSRALTATNYGYTF. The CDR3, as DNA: TGTGCCACCAGCAGAGCCTTGACGGCAACTAACTATGGCTACACCTTC.

CDR3 nucleotides: TGTGCCAGCAGCTTTACGGGGGGCCCATACAATGAGCAGTTCTTC. Its protein is CASSFTGGPYNEQFF. The chain recombines TRBV7-9 with TRBJ2-1; weak D call: TRBD2 (7 bases). The CDR3 sequence is 15 residues long. V lost 3 bases, J lost 4 bases, and 13 bases lay in between. CDR1 is SEHNR, CDR2 FQNEAQ, per germline (reference sequence).

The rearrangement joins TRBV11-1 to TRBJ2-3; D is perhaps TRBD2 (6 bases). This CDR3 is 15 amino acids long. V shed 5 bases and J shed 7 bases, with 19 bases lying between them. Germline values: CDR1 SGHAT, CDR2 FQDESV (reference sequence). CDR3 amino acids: CASSPLGGDRYTQYF. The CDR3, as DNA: TGTGCCAGCAGCCCCCTGGGGGGAGATCGGTATACGCAGTATTTT.

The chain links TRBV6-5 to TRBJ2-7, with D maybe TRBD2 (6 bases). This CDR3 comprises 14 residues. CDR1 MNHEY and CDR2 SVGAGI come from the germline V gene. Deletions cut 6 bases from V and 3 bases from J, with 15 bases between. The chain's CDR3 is CASRLRESIYEQYF. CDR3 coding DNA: TGTGCCAGCAGACTACGGGAGAGTATCTACGAGCAGTACTTC.

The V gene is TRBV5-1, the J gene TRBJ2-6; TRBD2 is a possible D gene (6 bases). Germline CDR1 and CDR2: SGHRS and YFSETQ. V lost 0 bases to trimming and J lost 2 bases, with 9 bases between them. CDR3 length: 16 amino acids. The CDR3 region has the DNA TGCGCCAGCAGCTTGGACGGGACTCCTGGGGCCAACGTCCTGACTTTC. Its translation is CASSLDGTPGANVLTF. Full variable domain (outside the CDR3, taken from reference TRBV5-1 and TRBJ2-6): KAGVTQTPRYLIKTRGQQVTLSCSPISGHRSVSWYQQTPGQGLQFLFEYFSETQRNKGNFPGRFSGRQFSNSRSEMNVSTLELGDSALYLCASSLDGTPGANVLTFGAGSRLTVL.

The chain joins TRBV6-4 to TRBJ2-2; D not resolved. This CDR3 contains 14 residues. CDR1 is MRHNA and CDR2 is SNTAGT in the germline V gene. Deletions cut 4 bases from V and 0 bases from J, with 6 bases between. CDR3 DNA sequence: TGTGCCAGCAGTGGGAGCGCGAACACCGGGGAGCTGTTTTTT. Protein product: CASSGSANTGELFF.

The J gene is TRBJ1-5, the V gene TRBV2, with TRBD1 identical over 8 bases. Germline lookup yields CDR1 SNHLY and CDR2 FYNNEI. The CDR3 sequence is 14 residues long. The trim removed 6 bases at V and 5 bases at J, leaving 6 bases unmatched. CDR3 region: CASRGQVRDQPQHF. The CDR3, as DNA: TGTGCCAGCAGGGGACAGGTCAGGGATCAGCCCCAGCATTTT.

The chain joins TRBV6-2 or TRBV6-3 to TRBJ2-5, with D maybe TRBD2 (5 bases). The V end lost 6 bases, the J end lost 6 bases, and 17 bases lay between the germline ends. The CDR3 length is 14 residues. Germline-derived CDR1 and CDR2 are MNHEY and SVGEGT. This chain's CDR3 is CASSPTGLLKTQYF. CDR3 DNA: TGTGCCAGCAGCCCCACCGGACTGCTGAAGACCCAGTACTTC.